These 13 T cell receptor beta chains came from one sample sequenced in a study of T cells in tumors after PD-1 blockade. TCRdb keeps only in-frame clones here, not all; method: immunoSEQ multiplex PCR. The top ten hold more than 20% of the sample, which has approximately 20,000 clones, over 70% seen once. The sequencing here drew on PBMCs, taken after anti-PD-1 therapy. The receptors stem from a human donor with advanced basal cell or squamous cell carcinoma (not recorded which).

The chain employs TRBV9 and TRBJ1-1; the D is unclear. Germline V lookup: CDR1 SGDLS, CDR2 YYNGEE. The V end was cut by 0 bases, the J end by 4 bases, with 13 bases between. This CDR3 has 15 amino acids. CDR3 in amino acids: CASSVGPSRSTEAFF. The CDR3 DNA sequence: TGTGCCAGCAGCGTAGGGCCGTCGAGGAGCACTGAAGCTTTCTTT.

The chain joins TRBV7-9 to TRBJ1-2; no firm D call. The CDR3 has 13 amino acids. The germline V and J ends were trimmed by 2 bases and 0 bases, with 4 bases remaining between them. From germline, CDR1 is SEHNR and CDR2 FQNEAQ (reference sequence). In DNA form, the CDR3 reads TGTGCCAGCAGCTTAAACACTAACTATGGCTACACCTTC. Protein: CASSLNTNYGYTF.

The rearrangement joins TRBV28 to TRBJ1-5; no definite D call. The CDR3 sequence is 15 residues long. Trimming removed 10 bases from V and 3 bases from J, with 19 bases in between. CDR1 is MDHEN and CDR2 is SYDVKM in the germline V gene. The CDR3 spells CATTRLQGFNQPQHF. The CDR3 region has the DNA TGTGCCACGACCAGATTACAAGGGTTCAATCAGCCCCAGCATTTT.

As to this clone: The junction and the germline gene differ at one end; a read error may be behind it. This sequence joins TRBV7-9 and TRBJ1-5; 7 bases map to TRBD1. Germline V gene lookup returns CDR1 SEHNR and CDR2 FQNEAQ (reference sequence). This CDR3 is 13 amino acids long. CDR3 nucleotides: TGTGCCAGCAGCAAGACAGGGAATCAGTCCCAGCATTTT. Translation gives CASSKTGNQSQHF.

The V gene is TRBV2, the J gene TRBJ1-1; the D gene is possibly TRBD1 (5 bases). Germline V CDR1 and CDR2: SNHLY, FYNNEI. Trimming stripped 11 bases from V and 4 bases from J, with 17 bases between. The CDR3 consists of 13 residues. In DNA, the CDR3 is TGTGCCTCGAGGGAGGGGCCGGGCACTGAAGCTTTCTTT. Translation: CASREGPGTEAFF.

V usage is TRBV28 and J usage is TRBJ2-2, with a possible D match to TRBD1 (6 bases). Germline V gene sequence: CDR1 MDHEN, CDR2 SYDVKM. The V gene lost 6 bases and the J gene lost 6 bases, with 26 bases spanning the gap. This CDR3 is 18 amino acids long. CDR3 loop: CASSKGGYGTLRAGELFF. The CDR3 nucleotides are TGTGCCAGCAGCAAAGGGGGTTATGGGACGTTGAGAGCCGGGGAGCTGTTTTTT.

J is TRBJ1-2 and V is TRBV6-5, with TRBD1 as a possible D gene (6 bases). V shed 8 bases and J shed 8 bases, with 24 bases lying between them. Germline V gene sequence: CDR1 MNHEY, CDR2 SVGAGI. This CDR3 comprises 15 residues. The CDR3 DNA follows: TGTGCCAGCGGCCTAGGAGGACAGCTACTGGGCGGCTACACCTTC. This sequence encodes CASGLGGQLLGGYTF.

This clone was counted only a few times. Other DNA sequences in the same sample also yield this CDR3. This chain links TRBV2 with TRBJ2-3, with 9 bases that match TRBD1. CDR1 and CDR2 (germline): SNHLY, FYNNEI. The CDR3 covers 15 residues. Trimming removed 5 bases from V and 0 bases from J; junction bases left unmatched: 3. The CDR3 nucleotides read TGTGCCAGCAGTCCCGGGACAGGGAGCACAGATACGCAGTATTTT. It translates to CASSPGTGSTDTQYF.

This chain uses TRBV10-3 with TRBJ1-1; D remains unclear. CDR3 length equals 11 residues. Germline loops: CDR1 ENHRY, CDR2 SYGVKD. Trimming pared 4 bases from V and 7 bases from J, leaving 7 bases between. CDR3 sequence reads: CAISGPVEAFF. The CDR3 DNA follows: TGTGCCATCAGTGGCCCAGTTGAAGCTTTCTTT.

This CDR3 is CASSTGGLRANVLTF. The CDR3 DNA follows: TGTGCCAGCAGCACAGGGGGTCTAAGGGCCAACGTCCTGACTTTC. This sequence joins TRBV7-9 and TRBJ2-6; TRBD1 agrees at 8 bases. V lost 5 bases and J lost 5; bases outside the gene matches: 5. The CDR3 contains 15 residues. Germline assignment: CDR1 SEHNR and CDR2 FQNEAQ (reference sequence).

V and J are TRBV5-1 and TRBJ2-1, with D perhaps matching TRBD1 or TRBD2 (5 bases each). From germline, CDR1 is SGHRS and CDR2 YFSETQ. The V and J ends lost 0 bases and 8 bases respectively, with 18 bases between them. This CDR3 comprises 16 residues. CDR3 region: CASSLDGTIQFDEQFF. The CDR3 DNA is TGCGCCAGCAGCTTGGATGGGACCATACAGTTTGATGAGCAGTTCTTC.

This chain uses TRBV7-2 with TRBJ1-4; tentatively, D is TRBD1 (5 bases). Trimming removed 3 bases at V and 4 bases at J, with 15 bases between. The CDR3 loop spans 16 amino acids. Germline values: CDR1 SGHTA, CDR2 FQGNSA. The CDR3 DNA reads TGTGCCAGCAGCTTGGGCTTGCGGGGGAGTAATGAAAAACTGTTTTTT. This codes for CASSLGLRGSNEKLFF.

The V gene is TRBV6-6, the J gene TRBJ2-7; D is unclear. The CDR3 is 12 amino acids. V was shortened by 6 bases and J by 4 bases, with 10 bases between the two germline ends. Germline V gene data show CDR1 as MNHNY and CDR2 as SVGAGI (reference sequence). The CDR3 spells CASSKEYYEQYF. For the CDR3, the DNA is TGTGCCAGCAGCAAAGAATATTACGAGCAGTACTTC.